One sample yielded the 26 T cell receptor beta chains listed below, sequenced in a study of T cells in localized non-small cell lung cancer (dated by TCRdb to the early 2020s). Preparation of the library involved the immunoSEQ multiplex PCR assay. The source is immuneACCESS, and TCRdb retained only in-frame sequences with V and J called. Part of the clones is not carried over; for the studies checked, unresolved V genes explain less than half of this, and the remainder is unexplained. For this sample there are about 1,400 clones; approximately 15% appear just once. 13% of the sample belongs to the ten largest clones. Source: normal lung tissue next to the tumor, taken before any cancer treatment. These receptors were collected from a female donor older than 55 with stage II lung adenocarcinoma.

The genes are TRBV18 and TRBJ2-3, with TRBD2 matching 9 bases. This CDR3 has 15 residues. Losses at the gene ends were 6 bases for V and 6 bases for J; bases not matched to a gene: 10. Germline lookup yields CDR1 KGHSH and CDR2 LQKENI. The CDR3 sequence is CASSPERGAGDTQYF. The CDR3 nucleotides are TGTGCCAGCTCGCCAGAGCGGGGGGCAGGGGATACGCAGTATTTT.

The CDR3 sequence is CSAPGLAGVDEQFF. CDR3 coding DNA: TGCAGCGCCCCGGGACTAGCGGGAGTCGATGAGCAGTTCTTC. The chain employs TRBV29-1 and TRBJ2-1; 14 bases are a match to TRBD2. V was clipped by 7 bases and J by 8 bases; unmatched bases: 7. Germline values: CDR1 SQVTM, CDR2 ANQGSEA. CDR3 length: 14 amino acids.

This chain links TRBV14 with TRBJ2-6; D remains ambiguous. The CDR3 has 15 residues. Trimming took 1 base from V and 2 from J, leaving 6 bases between them. From germline, CDR1 is SGHDN and CDR2 FVKESK. For the CDR3, the DNA is TGTGCCAGCAGCCAAGCGGCCCCTGGGGCCAACGTCCTGACTTTC. Translation: CASSQAAPGANVLTF. The variable domain in full, with the rest retrieved from reference TRBV14 and TRBJ2-6, is EAGVTQFPSHSVIEKGQTVTLRCDPISGHDNLYWYRRVMGKEIKFLLHFVKESKQDESGMPNNRFLAERTGGTYSTLKVQPAELEDSGVYFCASSQAAPGANVLTFGAGSRLTVL.

CDR3 DNA: TGTGCCAGCAGTCCGGGGGGTATAGGCCAGTACTTC. Protein sequence: CASSPGGIGQYF. This chain joins TRBV6-8 and TRBJ2-5; TRBD2 agrees at 7 bases. Germline V gene lookup returns CDR1 MNHGY and CDR2 SAAAGT. V shed 5 bases, J shed 10 bases, and the junction held 7 bases outside the gene matches. CDR3 length equals 12 residues.

In this sample, this clone is large (0.1 to 1%). V gene TRBV6-8 combines with J gene TRBJ1-4; TRBD1 is a possible D gene (6 bases). Germline CDR1 MNHGY, CDR2 SAAAGT. Deletions cut 5 bases from V and 2 bases from J, with 9 bases between. CDR3 size: 14 residues. Here the CDR3 DNA reads TGTGCCAGCAGTCCAGGGGCTACTAATGAAAAACTGTTTTTT. It is translated as CASSPGATNEKLFF.

This clone is large within its sample. V gene TRBV6-8 combines with J gene TRBJ2-2; 9 nucleotides match TRBD1. The germline gives CDR1 MNHGY, CDR2 SAAAGT. This CDR3 is 14 amino acids long. Losses at the gene ends were 9 bases for V and 6 bases for J; bases not matched to a gene: 8. The CDR3 nucleotides are TGTGCCAGTTCCGGGACAGGGATACCCGGGGAGCTGTTTTTT. It codes for CASSGTGIPGELFF.

This rearrangement joins TRBV6-8 to TRBJ2-2, with a weak D call TRBD2 (5 bases). The CDR3 length is 16 residues. Germline CDR1 MNHGY, CDR2 SAAAGT. Trimming removed 5 bases from V and 2 bases from J, with 15 bases in between. The CDR3 loop reads CASSQVWTPNTGELFF. The DNA of the CDR3 is TGTGCCAGCAGTCAAGTATGGACTCCAAACACCGGGGAGCTGTTTTTT.

This clone is large (0.1 to 1%) in the sample. V is TRBV6-8 and J is TRBJ2-1; D is undetermined. The V and J ends lost 6 bases and 11 bases respectively, with 23 bases between them. This CDR3 region has 15 residues. CDR1 is MNHGY, CDR2 SAAAGT, per germline. The CDR3: CASSQNFDVAGKQFF. CDR3 bases: TGTGCCAGCAGCCAAAATTTTGATGTCGCCGGCAAGCAGTTCTTC.

J is TRBJ1-2 and V is TRBV6-8; no reliable D call. The germline V gene has CDR1 MNHGY and CDR2 SAAAGT. Between the trimmed V and J ends, which lost 4 bases and 8 bases, there was a span of 17 bases. The CDR3 is made up of 14 amino acids. The CDR3 bases are TGTGCCAGCAGTTCCCTCACCCCGGCGTTGGGCTACACCTTC. Translated: CASSSLTPALGYTF.

This clone was observed a few times. The chain has TRBV9 and TRBJ1-4; D unresolved. CDR3 size: 15 residues. The V gene's germline CDR1 is SGDLS and CDR2 YYNGEE. The V and J ends lost 4 bases and 7 bases respectively, with 17 bases between them. Here the CDR3 DNA reads TGTGCCAGCAGCCCATGGGGATCGGGAGGTGAAAAACTGTTTTTT. Amino acids: CASSPWGSGGEKLFF.

This chain joins TRBV28 and TRBJ2-7; tentative D call: TRBD1 (6 bases). Germline-derived CDR1 and CDR2 are MDHEN and SYDVKM. With 1 base removed from V and 2 bases from J, the gap between germline ends came to 15 bases. The CDR3 runs to 16 residues. The CDR3 sequence is CASSLLQGTVPYEQYF. The CDR3 region has the DNA TGTGCCAGCAGTTTATTGCAGGGGACCGTTCCCTACGAGCAGTACTTC.

This clone is labeled large. This chain connects TRBV30 to TRBJ1-1, with TRBD1 identical over 8 bases. J lost 5 bases, V lost 0 bases, and 5 bases had no gene match. CDR1 is GTSNPN, CDR2 SVGIG, per germline (reference sequence). CDR3 length: 14 amino acids. The CDR3 reads CAWSVTGARTEAFF. The CDR3 bases are TGTGCCTGGAGTGTGACAGGGGCTCGAACTGAAGCTTTCTTT. Drawing the rest from reference TRBV30 and TRBJ1-1, the complete variable domain is SQTIHQWPATLVQPVGSPLSLECTVEGTSNPNLYWYRQAAGRGLQLLFYSVGIGQISSEVPQNLSASRPQDRQFILSSKKLLLSDSGFYLCAWSVTGARTEAFFGQGTRLTVV.

There are a few counts of this clone. The chain joins TRBV29-1 to TRBJ1-1; unclear D gene. Between the trimmed V and J ends, which lost 4 bases and 1 base, there was a span of 7 bases. The CDR3 loop spans 12 amino acids. From germline, CDR1 is SQVTM and CDR2 ANQGSEA. In DNA, the CDR3 is TGCAGCGTTGGACTTGGGAACACTGAAGCTTTCTTT. Its translation is CSVGLGNTEAFF.

This clone was counted only a few times. This chain connects TRBV30 to TRBJ1-5; TRBD1 might be the D (5 bases). Deletions cut 2 bases from V and 7 bases from J, with 12 bases between. The CDR3 spans 13 residues. Germline CDR1 GTSNPN, CDR2 SVGIG (reference sequence). CDR3 nucleotides: TGTGCCTGGAGTCTCAGGGAACGCCAGCCCCAGCATTTT. The encoded protein is CAWSLRERQPQHF.

The genes are TRBV18 and TRBJ2-1; the match to TRBD2 covers 8 bases. Per the germline V gene, CDR1 is KGHSH and CDR2 is LQKENI. The J segment lost 4 bases and the V segment lost 3 bases, leaving 5 bases of the junction unmatched. The CDR3 totals 15 residues. DNA of the CDR3: TGTGCCAGCTCACCTGGAGCGGGAGTATACAATGAGCAGTTCTTC. It encodes CASSPGAGVYNEQFF.

The chain carries TRBV28 and TRBJ1-2; perhaps TRBD1 as D (5 bases). The ends were cut back, 3 bases at V and 6 bases at J, with 14 bases in the middle. In germline, CDR1 is MDHEN, CDR2 SYDVKM. The CDR3 runs 14 residues. The CDR3 loop is CASSFGGREDGYTF. CDR3 nucleotides: TGTGCCAGCAGTTTTGGGGGGAGGGAAGATGGCTACACCTTC.

V is TRBV18 and J is TRBJ2-1; 15 nucleotides match TRBD2. The CDR3 has 16 amino acids. The junction had 3 bases not matched to a gene; V was cut back by 8 bases and J by 1 base. Germline CDR1 and CDR2: KGHSH and LQKENI. The CDR3, as DNA: TGTGCCAGCAAGGGACTAGCGGGAGGTTCCTACAATGAGCAGTTCTTC. Translating gives CASKGLAGGSYNEQFF.

This clone was seen more than once but under ten times. The chain is built from TRBV19 and TRBJ1-2; D is perhaps TRBD1 (5 bases). Trimming left V 7 bases short and J 4 bases short, with 19 bases between. This CDR3 is 15 amino acids long. CDR1 is LNHDA, CDR2 SQIVND, per germline (reference sequence). The CDR3 bases are TGTGCCAGTACCCCGGCAGGGCAGTTGATCTATGGCTACACCTTC. It translates to CASTPAGQLIYGYTF.

This chain connects TRBV30 to TRBJ1-2, with 7 positions matching TRBD1. This CDR3 is 14 amino acids long. CDR1 is GTSNPN and CDR2 is SVGIG in the germline V gene (reference sequence). Trimming at V came to 3 bases and at J to 4 bases, leaving 8 bases not matched to a gene. CDR3 amino acids: CAWRSEGQIYGYTF. The CDR3, as DNA: TGTGCCTGGAGGTCGGAGGGACAGATCTATGGCTACACCTTC.

The chain recombines TRBV25-1 with TRBJ1-2; 7 nucleotides match TRBD1. Germline V gene data show CDR1 as MGHDK and CDR2 as SYGVNS. V shed 3 bases, J shed 1 base, and the junction held 8 bases outside the gene matches. This CDR3 has 16 amino acids. The CDR3 DNA reads TGTGCCAGCAGTGAGCCCGGCCGACAGGGTAACTATGGCTACACCTTC. It codes for CASSEPGRQGNYGYTF.

This chain joins TRBV5-1 and TRBJ2-1, with D unclear. The length of the CDR3 is 15 residues. V lost 4 bases and J 5 bases, leaving 16 bases between the germline ends. Germline CDR1 is SGHRS and CDR2 is YFSETQ. In nucleotides, the CDR3 is TGCGCCAGCAGCCCTCCGAGTCTAGGAAACAATGAGCAGTTCTTC. This translates into CASSPPSLGNNEQFF. Looking up the rest from reference TRBV5-1 and TRBJ2-1 gives the full variable domain: KAGVTQTPRYLIKTRGQQVTLSCSPISGHRSVSWYQQTPGQGLQFLFEYFSETQRNKGNFPGRFSGRQFSNSRSEMNVSTLELGDSALYLCASSPPSLGNNEQFFGPGTRLTVL.

The V call is TRBV2, the J call TRBJ2-7; TRBD2 might be the D (5 bases). Germline lookup yields CDR1 SNHLY and CDR2 FYNNEI. The CDR3 has 15 residues. V lost 6 bases, J lost 0 bases, and 15 bases lay in between. DNA for the CDR3: TGTGCCAGCAGGAAAGGCGCGGGTAGCTCCTACGAGCAGTACTTC. Protein product: CASRKGAGSSYEQYF. Full variable domain (rest looked up from reference TRBV2 and TRBJ2-7): EPEVTQTPSHQVTQMGQEVILRCVPISNHLYFYWYRQILGQKVEFLVSFYNNEISEKSEIFDDQFSVERPDGSNFTLKIRSTKLEDSAMYFCASRKGAGSSYEQYFGPGTRLTVT.

By its share, this clone is large (0.1 to 1%). The V and J genes are TRBV28 and TRBJ2-7; TRBD1 aligns across 8 bases. In germline, CDR1 is MDHEN, CDR2 SYDVKM. J was trimmed by 3 bases and V by 6 bases; bases with no gene match: 10. The CDR3 runs 15 residues. CDR3 sequence reads: CASSRGGQAFYEQYF. The CDR3 DNA is TGTGCCAGCAGCCGTGGGGGACAGGCGTTCTACGAGCAGTACTTC.

This clone is labeled large. The chain is built from TRBV23-1 and TRBJ1-1; 7 bases line up with TRBD1. TRBV23-1 is marked as an open reading frame, function uncertain. J was trimmed by 5 bases and V by 6 bases; bases with no gene match: 9. This CDR3 spans 14 amino acids. CDR3 residues: CASSQETGWTEAFF. CDR3 nucleotide sequence: TGCGCCAGCAGCCAAGAGACAGGGTGGACTGAAGCTTTCTTT.

The chain is built from TRBV11-3 and TRBJ1-4, with D maybe TRBD1 (6 bases). The germline V and J ends were trimmed by 5 bases and 0 bases, with 13 bases remaining between them. The CDR3 runs 16 residues. Per the germline V gene, CDR1 is SGHNT and CDR2 is YENEEA. In DNA form, the CDR3 reads TGTGCCAGCAGCCAAACAGGGTCCTCAACTAATGAAAAACTGTTTTTT. Translated: CASSQTGSSTNEKLFF.

CDR3 region: CASSQAEGETDTQYF. CDR3 nucleotides: TGCGCCAGCAGCCAGGCGGAGGGGGAGACAGATACGCAGTATTTT. The J gene is TRBJ2-3, the V gene TRBV23-1, with D tentatively TRBD1 or TRBD2 (6 bases each). TRBV23-1 is sorted into the ORF group, with uncertain function. This CDR3 contains 15 residues. The V end was cut by 6 bases, the J end by 3 bases, with 16 bases between.